Listed below are T cell receptor beta chains from one sample, sequenced in a study of blood T cell repertoires in COVID-19. Clones were read by immunoSEQ multiplex PCR, and TCRdb kept only the in-frame ones, dropping some. The table lists about 140,000 clones, roughly 85% of them singletons. The sequencing sample was made of PBMCs or T cells enriched from blood (not recorded which). The receptors stem from a woman between 50 and 59 years old who had recovered from COVID-19. Each CDR3 is given with its conserved first and last residue.

j_gene: TRBJ2-1
v_gene: TRBV2
CDR3aa: CASSERKTGFNYNEQFF

j_gene: TRBJ1-2
v_gene: TRBV3-1/TRBV3-2
CDR3aa: CASSLNSQDGYTF

j_gene: TRBJ2-7
v_gene: TRBV2
CDR3aa: CASSEILLQTGGEQYF

j_gene: TRBJ1-2
v_gene: TRBV5-1
CDR3aa: CASSLSRGQGATGYTF

j_gene: TRBJ2-1
v_gene: TRBV29-1
CDR3aa: CSAGGRARDEQFF

j_gene: TRBJ1-4
v_gene: TRBV6-5
CDR3aa: CASLFRGANEKLFF

j_gene: TRBJ1-6
v_gene: TRBV9
CDR3aa: CASSVYQGAGSPLHF

j_gene: TRBJ1-5
v_gene: TRBV27
CDR3aa: CASSFIPDQPQHF

j_gene: TRBJ2-5
v_gene: TRBV7-3
CDR3aa: CASSPVDRETQYF

j_gene: TRBJ2-3
v_gene: TRBV6-4
CDR3aa: CASTGLAGGRSTDTQYF

j_gene: TRBJ2-7
v_gene: TRBV5-1
CDR3aa: CASSLARTGSYEQYF

j_gene: TRBJ1-4
v_gene: TRBV25-1
CDR3aa: CASSETPTEEKLFF

j_gene: TRBJ2-6
v_gene: TRBV6-1
CDR3aa: CASSAGQGYSGANVLTF

j_gene: TRBJ1-6
v_gene: TRBV7-8
CDR3aa: CASSQGGLRSPLHF

j_gene: TRBJ2-6
v_gene: TRBV3-1/TRBV3-2
CDR3aa: CASSQSGRGLGANVLTF

j_gene: TRBJ2-7
v_gene: TRBV7-2
CDR3aa: CASSLADYPYYEQYF

j_gene: TRBJ2-4
v_gene: TRBV11-2
CDR3aa: CASSPPGASENIQYF

j_gene: TRBJ1-4
v_gene: TRBV11-3
CDR3aa: CASSLASTGHEKLFF

j_gene: TRBJ2-1
v_gene: TRBV21-1
CDR3aa: CASSKGGTSGDNEQFF

j_gene: TRBJ2-1
v_gene: TRBV23-1
CDR3aa: CASSLTGAYNEQFF

j_gene: TRBJ1-2
v_gene: TRBV3-1/TRBV3-2
CDR3aa: CASSQGPLIGGDLF

j_gene: TRBJ2-7
v_gene: TRBV12-3/TRBV12-4
CDR3aa: CASSFGDRATYF

j_gene: TRBJ2-7
v_gene: TRBV29-1
CDR3aa: CSVYRGSGSDEQYF

j_gene: TRBJ2-7
v_gene: TRBV13
CDR3aa: CASSWGTYEQYF